This TCR beta chain derives from a study of T cells after yellow fever vaccination. The CDR3 spans 13 residues. The V gene lost 0 bases and the J gene lost 4 bases, with 5 bases spanning the gap. The germline gives CDR1 SGHRS, CDR2 YFSETQ. This clonotype was observed a handful of times. TCRdb processed the 5' RACE reads anew with MiXCR; each CDR3 protein has one entry. The table shows about 350,000 distinct CDR3 sequences, with around 12% occurring only once. This TCR came from a man between 18 and 35 years old who received the YFV17D yellow fever vaccine. The source material was CD4+ T cells sorted from PBMCs, sampled 15 days after the yellow fever booster vaccination. The rearrangement joins TRBV5-1 to TRBJ1-3, with D unclear. The CDR3 sequence: CASSLDPGNTIYF. The CDR3 region has the DNA TGCGCCAGCAGCTTGGACCCCGGAAACACCATATATTTT.